These 31 T cell receptor beta chains originate from one sample sequenced in a study of T-cell reconstitution after alpha-beta-depleted transplantation in children. Unique molecular identifiers were used to barcode this TCRbeta library. TCRdb processed the PCR reads anew with MiXCR; each CDR3 protein has one entry. The table includes roughly 220,000 distinct CDR3 sequences, roughly 9.1% detected once. The sequenced sample was PBMCs, mostly from graft donor cells, obtained 360 days after TCRalphabeta/CD19-depleted stem cell transplant. Receptor source: a male patient under 10 years old who had a stem cell transplant for acute myeloid leukemia, so the T cells may come from the graft donor.

This clonotype came up a few times. The gene calls are TRBV20-1 and TRBJ2-1; no firm D call. Trimming cost V 1 base and J 10 bases, with 5 bases left between them. This CDR3 is built from 10 residues. Looked up from germline, CDR1 is DFQATT and CDR2 is SNEGSKA (reference sequence). This CDR3 reads CSARVGEQFF. CDR3 nucleotides: TGCAGTGCTAGAGTGGGCGAGCAGTTCTTC.

This clonotype was seen ten or more times. This chain links TRBV28 with TRBJ2-7, with D perhaps being TRBD1 or TRBD2 (6 bases each). The CDR3 contains 14 residues. CDR1 is MDHEN and CDR2 is SYDVKM in the germline V gene. V lost 6 bases to trimming and J lost 4 bases, with 16 bases between them. The CDR3 bases are TGTGCCAGCAGCCTCGGGGGCAGGCTTTACGAGCAGTACTTC. Its protein product is CASSLGGRLYEQYF.

In this sample, this clonotype turned up a few times. The CDR3 nucleotides are TGTGCCAGCAGCCAAGATGGCAGGGCGGTATATTTT. It codes for CASSQDGRAVYF. This chain joins TRBV3-1 and TRBJ1-3; D perhaps matches TRBD1 (5 bases). The CDR3 sequence is 12 residues long. Germline V gene lookup returns CDR1 LGHDT and CDR2 YNNKEL (reference sequence). The germline V and J ends were trimmed by 0 bases and 14 bases, with 11 bases remaining between them.

In its sample, this clonotype was seen many times. The chain combines TRBV20-1 with TRBJ2-7, with D possibly being TRBD2 (5 bases). The germline V and J ends were trimmed by 0 bases and 3 bases, with 15 bases remaining between them. Germline V gene lookup returns CDR1 DFQATT and CDR2 SNEGSKA (reference sequence). This CDR3 is built from 15 residues. CDR3 nucleotides: TGCAGTGCTAGAGACCTGACCGGCGGGTTCTACGAGCAGTACTTC. This encodes CSARDLTGGFYEQYF.

V is TRBV18 and J is TRBJ2-7, with D tentatively TRBD1 (5 bases). The CDR3 is 14 amino acids. V was clipped by 1 base and J by 1 base, with 8 bases between them. Germline CDR1 and CDR2: KGHSH and LQKENI. The CDR3 region is CASSPLAGSYEQYF. CDR3 nucleotide sequence: TGTGCCAGCTCACCACTGGCAGGGTCCTACGAGCAGTACTTC.

V and J are TRBV20-1 and TRBJ2-1, with D tentatively TRBD1 (6 bases). The CDR3 has 14 amino acids. CDR1 is DFQATT and CDR2 is SNEGSKA in the germline V gene (reference sequence). V gave up 3 bases and J gave up 6 bases, with 15 bases separating them. The CDR3 DNA sequence: TGCAGTGCTAGGGATGGGTACAGGGTCAATGAGCAGTTCTTC. Its protein product is CSARDGYRVNEQFF.

Many counts were recorded for this clonotype. The chain links TRBV5-1 to TRBJ1-2, with D unresolved. V was shortened by 0 bases and J by 5 bases, with 11 bases between the two germline ends. Germline-derived CDR1 and CDR2 are SGHRS and YFSETQ. The CDR3 consists of 14 residues. The CDR3 here is CASSLDGANYGYTF. DNA for the CDR3: TGCGCCAGCAGCTTGGATGGAGCCAATTATGGCTACACCTTC.

This sequence joins TRBV5-4 and TRBJ2-1; D is unclear. Germline CDR1 reads SGHNT; CDR2 reads YYREEE (reference sequence). This CDR3 has 15 amino acids. The germline V and J ends were trimmed by 4 bases and 0 bases, with 11 bases remaining between them. CDR3 DNA sequence: TGTGCCAGCAGCCCCGTAGTAAGCTCCTACAATGAGCAGTTCTTC. This gives the protein CASSPVVSSYNEQFF.

The chain uses TRBV4-1 and TRBJ1-1; no definite D call. The CDR3 is 15 amino acids. V gave up 3 bases and J gave up 0 bases, with 11 bases separating them. Germline CDR1 and CDR2: MGHRA and YSYEKL. The CDR3 DNA reads as TGCGCCAGCAGCCAGGCTACACCATTGAACACTGAAGCTTTCTTT. Its translation: CASSQATPLNTEAFF.

The CDR3 nucleotides read TGTGCCAGCAGTTACTCGAGTTCTAGCGGGAGGGCTAACACCGGGGAGCTGTTTTTT. This sequence encodes CASSYSSSSGRANTGELFF. The chain is built from TRBV6-5 and TRBJ2-2; 12 bases are shared with TRBD2. The CDR3 loop spans 19 amino acids. V lost 0 bases, J lost 2 bases, and 7 bases stayed unmatched. Germline V CDR1 and CDR2: MNHEY, SVGAGI.

In its sample, this clonotype was seen a few times. The CDR3 nucleotides read TGTGCCAGCAGCAAGAGTCAGCGGGGGTCCGCAGATACGCAGTATTTT. Translating it yields CASSKSQRGSADTQYF. The J gene is TRBJ2-3, the V gene TRBV27, with 8 positions matching TRBD2. Unmatched junction bases numbered 12, after V lost 6 bases and J lost 4 bases. CDR3 length equals 16 residues. The germline CDR1 and CDR2 sequences are MNHEY and SMNVEV (reference sequence).

This clonotype was observed many times. The chain uses TRBV10-3 and TRBJ1-1; 7 nucleotides agree with TRBD1. Trimming removed 2 bases from V and 3 bases from J; junction bases left unmatched: 6. Per germline, CDR1 ENHRY and CDR2 SYGVKD. The CDR3 sequence is 15 residues long. Written as DNA, the CDR3 is TGTGCCATCAGTGAGGAGGCAGGGGGGTACACTGAAGCTTTCTTT. This encodes CAISEEAGGYTEAFF.

J is TRBJ2-7 and V is TRBV20-1; TRBD1 matches at 11 bases. The CDR3 has 13 amino acids. Germline V gives CDR1 DFQATT, CDR2 SNEGSKA (reference sequence). V lost 6 bases, J lost 3 bases, and 4 bases stayed unmatched. This chain's CDR3 is CSASGTGGYEQYF. The CDR3 DNA sequence: TGCAGTGCATCCGGGACAGGGGGCTACGAGCAGTACTTC.

This chain joins TRBV30 and TRBJ2-1; TRBD1 matches 7 bases. The CDR3 is 15 residues long. With 0 bases clipped from V and 2 bases from J, the junction kept 4 bases outside the gene matches. CDR1 GTSNPN and CDR2 SVGIG come from the germline V gene (reference sequence). The CDR3 is CAWSVGTVTYNEQFF. The CDR3 DNA sequence: TGTGCCTGGAGTGTAGGGACAGTAACCTACAATGAGCAGTTCTTC.

This clonotype was observed a handful of times. This chain joins TRBV5-1 and TRBJ2-1, with a possible D match to TRBD2 (6 bases). CDR1 SGHRS and CDR2 YFSETQ come from the germline V gene. CDR3 size: 14 residues. The germline V and J ends were trimmed by 2 bases and 6 bases, with 12 bases remaining between them. DNA for the CDR3: TGCGCCAGCAGCTTTAGCGGCGGAAGCAATGAGCAGTTCTTC. Its translation: CASSFSGGSNEQFF.

There are a few counts of this clonotype. The chain employs TRBV21-1 and TRBJ1-5; TRBD1 is the table's D call and was not checked against the DNA. TRBV21-1 is a listed pseudogene. The CDR3 is made up of 16 amino acids. The CDR3 loop is CASPQTGQGGNQPQHF. The CDR3 DNA is TGTGCCAGCCCTCAAACTGGACAGGGAGGCAATCAGCCCCAGCATTTT.

The V gene is TRBV20-1, the J gene TRBJ2-3, with TRBD2 matching 9 bases. The CDR3 totals 14 residues. Germline CDR1 reads DFQATT; CDR2 reads SNEGSKA (reference sequence). Germline trimming cut 1 base from V and 5 bases from J; bases unmatched to any gene: 4. The CDR3 sequence: CSARASGKVDTQYF. Here the CDR3 DNA reads TGCAGTGCTAGAGCTAGCGGGAAGGTAGATACGCAGTATTTT.

The sample holds a few counts of this clonotype. The V and J genes are TRBV29-1 and TRBJ1-3, with 8 bases matching TRBD1. The CDR3 covers 15 residues. Germline V gene lookup returns CDR1 SQVTM and CDR2 ANQGSEA. J lost 1 base, V lost 4 bases, and 6 bases had no gene match. The CDR3 here is CSVAKTGESGNTIYF. CDR3 bases: TGCAGCGTTGCCAAGACAGGGGAATCTGGAAACACCATATATTTT.

Many counts were recorded for this clonotype. The V call is TRBV15, the J call TRBJ2-1; D is perhaps TRBD2 (7 bases). Germline CDR1 is LNHNV and CDR2 is YYDKDF (reference sequence). The CDR3 contains 15 residues. V lost 3 bases and J lost 4, with 13 bases in between. CDR3 loop: CATSSLGGPYNEQFF. CDR3 nucleotides: TGTGCCACCAGCAGCCTGGGGGGGCCATACAATGAGCAGTTCTTC.

The CDR3 nucleotides read TGTGCCAGCAGATACGCCCGACTTGGGGGGGGAGATACGCAGTATTTT. Translating gives CASRYARLGGGDTQYF. The chain links TRBV12-3 or TRBV12-4 to TRBJ2-3, with 7 bases identical to TRBD2. Trimming removed 6 bases from V and 5 bases from J; junction bases left unmatched: 14. The CDR3 covers 16 residues.

This clonotype was seen more than once but under ten times. V usage is TRBV5-6 and J usage is TRBJ1-6; TRBD1 matches 7 bases. CDR1 and CDR2 from the germline V gene are SGHDT and YYEEEE. After removal of 1 base from V and 9 bases from J, the junction contained 7 bases not matched to a gene. CDR3 size: 15 residues. The CDR3 reads CASSLRGRGSSPLHF. In nucleotides, the CDR3 is TGTGCCAGCAGCTTGAGGGGCAGGGGGTCTTCACCCCTCCACTTT.

The table lists this clonotype with many counts. The chain is built from TRBV5-1 and TRBJ2-5; weak D call: TRBD1 (5 bases). Trimming stripped 2 bases from V and 5 bases from J, with 7 bases between. CDR1 and CDR2 (germline): SGHRS, YFSETQ. CDR3 length equals 12 residues. CDR3: CASSFPGETQYF. The DNA for the CDR3 is TGCGCCAGCAGCTTCCCAGGGGAGACCCAGTACTTC.

In its sample, this clonotype was seen a few times. In DNA, the CDR3 is TGCAGCGTTGGGGGGACTAGCGGATACAATGAGCAGTTCTTC. The encoded protein is CSVGGTSGYNEQFF. The V and J genes are TRBV29-1 and TRBJ2-1; 11 bases align to TRBD2. Germline values: CDR1 SQVTM, CDR2 ANQGSEA. V was clipped by 4 bases and J by 4 bases; unmatched bases: 3. The CDR3 has 14 amino acids.

This clonotype was seen only a few times. The J gene is TRBJ2-7, the V gene TRBV12-3 or TRBV12-4; 8 nucleotides match TRBD1. The V and J ends lost 6 bases and 7 bases, in that order; junction bases with no gene match: 11. The CDR3 covers 14 residues. CDR3 DNA: TGTGCCAGCAGCCTAAGGTGGACAGGGCATGAGCAGTACTTC. This encodes CASSLRWTGHEQYF.

The gene calls are TRBV20-1 and TRBJ2-5, with D perhaps matching TRBD2 (6 bases). Trimming pared 0 bases from V and 5 bases from J, leaving 10 bases between. The germline V gene has CDR1 DFQATT and CDR2 SNEGSKA (reference sequence). CDR3 length: 13 residues. The DNA of the CDR3 is TGCAGTGCTAGAGATGGAGGGGAGGAGACCCAGTACTTC. Its protein product is CSARDGGEETQYF.

This clonotype showed up many times. The J gene is TRBJ2-4, the V gene TRBV5-1; TRBD1 matches at 7 bases. CDR1 is SGHRS, CDR2 YFSETQ, per germline. The CDR3 covers 21 residues. V gave up 0 bases and J gave up 1 base; unmatched junction bases: 19. DNA of the CDR3: TGCGCCAGCAGCTTGGGCCCCCCGACAGGGTGCCCAGCCTACGCCAAAAACATTCAGTACTTC. This codes for CASSLGPPTGCPAYAKNIQYF.

Ten or more counts support this clonotype. The chain is built from TRBV12-3 or TRBV12-4 and TRBJ2-3; 11 nucleotides line up with TRBD2. J lost 3 bases, V lost 6 bases, and 11 bases had no gene match. This CDR3 contains 17 residues. CDR3 DNA sequence: TGTGCCAGCAGGCTACGAGGACTAGCGGGTAAAACAGATACGCAGTATTTT. This codes for CASRLRGLAGKTDTQYF.

This clonotype was found a few times. The CDR3 loop is CSVAREPYNEQFF. The CDR3 DNA reads as TGCAGCGTTGCGCGGGAGCCCTACAATGAGCAGTTCTTC. V and J are TRBV29-1 and TRBJ2-1, with 7 nucleotides matching TRBD2. Trimming at V came to 4 bases and at J to 2 bases, leaving 2 bases not matched to a gene. Germline V gene data show CDR1 as SQVTM and CDR2 as ANQGSEA. CDR3 size: 13 residues.

This clonotype appeared many times. The chain joins TRBV12-3 or TRBV12-4 to TRBJ2-5, with D perhaps TRBD2 (5 bases). There are 13 residues in the CDR3. Between the trimmed V and J ends, which lost 5 bases and 4 bases, there was a span of 11 bases. CDR3 sequence reads: CASSPTRIETQYF. The CDR3 nucleotides read TGTGCCAGCAGTCCTACTAGAATAGAGACCCAGTACTTC.

Only one count was recorded for this clonotype. The genes are TRBV6-1 and TRBJ2-3; a possible D gene is TRBD2 (6 bases). V was trimmed by 5 bases and J by 5 bases, leaving 14 bases between them. This CDR3 has 14 residues. Germline V gene sequence: CDR1 MNHNS, CDR2 SASEGT. The CDR3 DNA reads TGTGCCAGCAGTCAACTAGTGGAGGGAGATACGCAGTATTTT. As protein: CASSQLVEGDTQYF.

This clonotype was observed many times. The chain combines TRBV5-1 with TRBJ1-2; 10 positions agree with TRBD1. This CDR3 comprises 15 residues. Germline CDR1 and CDR2: SGHRS and YFSETQ. The J segment lost 5 bases and the V segment lost 2 bases, leaving 6 bases of the junction unmatched. The chain's CDR3 is CASSFRTGGGYGYTF. DNA of the CDR3: TGCGCCAGCAGCTTCCGGACAGGGGGAGGGTATGGCTACACCTTC. The full variable domain, its missing parts supplied by reference TRBV5-1 and TRBJ1-2, is KAGVTQTPRYLIKTRGQQVTLSCSPISGHRSVSWYQQTPGQGLQFLFEYFSETQRNKGNFPGRFSGRQFSNSRSEMNVSTLELGDSALYLCASSFRTGGGYGYTFGSGTRLTVV.